This T cell receptor (beta chain) originates from a study of T cell responses to AZD1222 COVID-19 vaccine. The method was immunoSEQ multiplex PCR; TCRdb's version includes in-frame clones alone and lacks a portion of them. The repertoire consists of roughly 110,000 clones, with approximately 90% occurring once and the leading ten covering under 5.5%. Unmatched junction bases numbered 3, after V lost 7 bases and J lost 4 bases. CDR1 and CDR2 (germline): SQVTM, ANQGSEA. The CDR3 has 13 amino acids. The chain has TRBV29-1 and TRBJ2-7; 14 nucleotides line up with TRBD2. This TCR came from an adult in good health. Source: peripheral blood, taken on day 0 of AZD1222 vaccination. The CDR3 nucleotides read TGCAGCGCCGGACTAGCGGGGGGATACGAGCAGTACTTC. This sequence encodes CSAGLAGGYEQYF.